This is a list of T cell receptor beta chains from one sample in a study of response to subunit inactivated influenza vaccine. TCRdb passed the RT-PCR reads through MiXCR, listing each CDR3 protein once. The sample lists 530,000 or so distinct CDR3 sequences; less than 15% were seen once. The specimen was PBMCs from blood, collected less than 13 days after vaccination. These receptors originate from a man aged 50 to 59 who received an inactivated influenza vaccine. The conserved cysteine and the conserved F or W are not part of the CDR3 here. Each record gives: D gene, J gene, V gene, CDR3 protein. A D gene is named only where the DNA matches it firmly.

TRBD2	TRBJ2-7	TRBV20-1	SASIAGFSNEQY
NA	TRBJ1-3	TRBV12-3/TRBV12-4	ASSLVFGGVNTIY
TRBD1	TRBJ2-5	TRBV5-5	ASSLTGQGETQY
TRBD1	TRBJ2-5	TRBV20-1	SAFSAGTGSETQY
NA	TRBJ2-7	TRBV20-1	RARSVSPYEQY
NA	TRBJ2-5	TRBV10-3	ATRTGEYQETQY
NA	TRBJ1-5	TRBV6-2/TRBV6-3	ASSYSGIYEEGNQPQH
TRBD2	TRBJ2-1	TRBV5-1	ASSATSGRATRNNEQF
NA	TRBJ2-2	TRBV10-3	AITEGSGTGGELF
TRBD2	TRBJ2-1	TRBV10-3	AIRDGTSGTEYNEQF
NA	TRBJ2-7	TRBV18	ASSRTTSGIEQY
NA	TRBJ2-3	TRBV6-5	ASSYSFRIDTQY
NA	TRBJ1-1	TRBV10-3	ASTARAVRDTEAF
TRBD1	TRBJ2-2	TRBV9	ASSVGTGGWTGELF
NA	TRBJ1-1	TRBV4-2	ASSQELRKVTEAF
TRBD2	TRBJ2-3	TRBV15	ATSSPSGSVTDTQY
NA	TRBJ2-1	TRBV12-3/TRBV12-4	ASSLVAALVGEQF
NA	TRBJ2-1	TRBV12-3/TRBV12-4	ASSLIGGNEQF
TRBD2	TRBJ2-1	TRBV19	ASSISSLAAPYNEQF
TRBD1	TRBJ1-5	TRBV7-2	ASSSRQGNQPQH
NA	TRBJ1-2	TRBV3-1	ASSQDSRYGYT
TRBD2	TRBJ2-7	TRBV20-1	SARDASGGPVY
NA	TRBJ1-2	TRBV5-6	ASSFPGYDYGYT
NA	TRBJ2-2	TRBV6-2/TRBV6-3	ASSYRRQTGELF
NA	TRBJ1-2	TRBV24-1	ATSETAGANGYT
NA	TRBJ1-3	TRBV29-1	SVDASRTGNTIY
TRBD1	TRBJ2-7	TRBV29-1	SVGQGVYEQY
NA	TRBJ1-2	TRBV4-1	ASSLQGLDGYT
TRBD1	TRBJ2-6	TRBV7-2	ASSFRDRHSGANVLT
NA	TRBJ2-5	TRBV15	ATSISQGETQY
NA	TRBJ2-7	TRBV20-1	SARDLAGVFYEQY
TRBD2	TRBJ2-7	TRBV15	ATSVSGRDYDYEQY
NA	TRBJ1-5	TRBV12-3/TRBV12-4	ASSSGSKPQH
TRBD1	TRBJ2-7	TRBV7-2	ASSLRDRGDYEQY
TRBD2	TRBJ2-3	TRBV7-9	ASSLWQGGEKDTQY
TRBD1	TRBJ1-5	TRBV12-3/TRBV12-4	ASRPGQGNQPQH
NA	TRBJ2-7	TRBV12-3/TRBV12-4	ASSLAYVSYEQY
TRBD1	TRBJ2-2	TRBV6-4	ASRGQGSAGELF
NA	TRBJ2-1	TRBV11-2	ASSSGNNKGDSSYNEQF
TRBD2	TRBJ2-1	TRBV29-1	SVEGSGRRNEQF
TRBD1	TRBJ2-3	TRBV5-4	ASSLNTDRVDTQY
NA	TRBJ1-1	TRBV5-1	ASSLAVRGNTEAF
NA	TRBJ1-3	TRBV12-3/TRBV12-4	ASSRPPGNTIY